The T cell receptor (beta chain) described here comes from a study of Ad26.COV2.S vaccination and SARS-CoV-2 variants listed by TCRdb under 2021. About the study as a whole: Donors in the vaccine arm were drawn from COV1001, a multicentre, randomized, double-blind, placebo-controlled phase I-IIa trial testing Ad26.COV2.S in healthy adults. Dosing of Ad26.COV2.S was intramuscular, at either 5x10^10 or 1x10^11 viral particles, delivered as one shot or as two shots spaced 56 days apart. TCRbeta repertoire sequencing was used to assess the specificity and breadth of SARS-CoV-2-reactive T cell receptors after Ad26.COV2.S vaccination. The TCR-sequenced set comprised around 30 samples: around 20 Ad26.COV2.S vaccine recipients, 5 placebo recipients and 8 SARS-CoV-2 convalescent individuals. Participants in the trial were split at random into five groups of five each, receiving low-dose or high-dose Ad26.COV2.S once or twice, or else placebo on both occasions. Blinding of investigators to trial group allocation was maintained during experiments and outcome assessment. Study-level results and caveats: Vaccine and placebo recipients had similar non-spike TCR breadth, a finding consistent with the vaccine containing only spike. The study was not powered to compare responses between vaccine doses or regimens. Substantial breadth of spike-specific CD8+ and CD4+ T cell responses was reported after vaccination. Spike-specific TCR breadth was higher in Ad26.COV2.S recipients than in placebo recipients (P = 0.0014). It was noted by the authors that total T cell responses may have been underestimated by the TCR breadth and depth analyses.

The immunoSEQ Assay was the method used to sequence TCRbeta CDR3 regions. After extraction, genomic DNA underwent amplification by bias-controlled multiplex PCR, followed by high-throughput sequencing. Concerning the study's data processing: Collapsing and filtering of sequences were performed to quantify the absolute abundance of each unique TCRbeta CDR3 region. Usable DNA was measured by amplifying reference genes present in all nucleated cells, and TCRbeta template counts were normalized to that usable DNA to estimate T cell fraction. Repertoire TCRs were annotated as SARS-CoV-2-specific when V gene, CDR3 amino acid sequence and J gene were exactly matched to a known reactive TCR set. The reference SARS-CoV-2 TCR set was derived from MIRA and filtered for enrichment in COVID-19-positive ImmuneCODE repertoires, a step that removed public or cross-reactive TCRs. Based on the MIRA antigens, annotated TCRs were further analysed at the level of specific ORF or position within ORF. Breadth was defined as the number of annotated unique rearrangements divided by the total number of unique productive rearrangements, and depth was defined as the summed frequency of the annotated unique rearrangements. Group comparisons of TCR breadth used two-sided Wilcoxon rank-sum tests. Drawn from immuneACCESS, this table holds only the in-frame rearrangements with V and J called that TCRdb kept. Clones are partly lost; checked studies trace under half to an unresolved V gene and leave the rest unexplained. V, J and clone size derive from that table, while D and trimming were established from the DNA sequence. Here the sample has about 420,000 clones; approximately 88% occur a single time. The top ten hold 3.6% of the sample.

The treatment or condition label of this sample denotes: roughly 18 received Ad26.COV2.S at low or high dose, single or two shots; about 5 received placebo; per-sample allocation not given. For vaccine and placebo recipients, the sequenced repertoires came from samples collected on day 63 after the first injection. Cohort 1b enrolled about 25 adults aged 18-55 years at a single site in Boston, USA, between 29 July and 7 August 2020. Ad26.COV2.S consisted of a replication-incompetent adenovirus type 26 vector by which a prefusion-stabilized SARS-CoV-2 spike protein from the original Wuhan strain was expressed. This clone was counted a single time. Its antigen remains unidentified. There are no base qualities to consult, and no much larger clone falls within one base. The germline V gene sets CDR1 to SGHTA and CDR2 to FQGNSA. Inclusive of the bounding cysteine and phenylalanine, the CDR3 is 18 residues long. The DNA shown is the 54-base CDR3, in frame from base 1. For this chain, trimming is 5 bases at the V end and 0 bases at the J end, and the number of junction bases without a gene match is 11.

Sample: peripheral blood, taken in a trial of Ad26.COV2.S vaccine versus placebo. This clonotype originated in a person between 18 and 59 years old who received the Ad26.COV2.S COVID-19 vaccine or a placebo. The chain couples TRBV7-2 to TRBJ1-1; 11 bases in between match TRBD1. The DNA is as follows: TGTGCCAGCAGCGTCACCGGACAGGGGGCGCGGATGAACACTGAAGCTTTCTTT. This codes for CASSVTGQGARMNTEAFF.